This TCR beta chain stems from a study of blood T cell repertoires in COVID-19 (dated by TCRdb to 2020 to 2022). In terms of the full investigation: Samples covering the acute and convalescent phases of COVID-19 were provided by collaborators in the United States, Italy and Spain. The prospective study material was composed of cDNA or gDNA derived from T cells, B-cell-depleted T cells, or PBMCs. Deeply sampled blood TCRbeta repertoires from subjects exposed to, actively infected with, or recovered from COVID-19 were included in the dataset. The repertoires were released in a freely available public database intended as a resource for research on the immune response to SARS-CoV-2. Samples were obtained from the ongoing ImmuneRACE study (first 160 participants) and from 1,254 subjects provided by 6 global collaborators. The sample metadata nearly always contained a de-identified subject ID, COVID-19 status, age in years and sex. Where available, HLA class I and class II types were taken from metadata supplied by the sample provider and were not determined by assay-based typing.

CDR1 and CDR2 were assigned from the germline V gene as ENHRY and SYGVKD. The CDR3 covers 14 residues, taking in both the cysteine and the phenylalanine. The only DNA kept is the CDR3, 42 bases in frame from the first base. Trimming takes 6 bases off V and 4 bases off J; junction bases not matched to a gene: 7. The count of this clone is one. Its antigen remains undetermined. Base-call qualities are not available, and no considerably larger clone is one nucleotide away. What the work shows at the level of the full study, not this receptor alone: Clinical and demographic metadata were provided uncurated, with the amount varying by source and participant.

TCRbeta CDR3 regions were amplified from genomic DNA using the immunoSEQ Assay, a bias-controlled multiplex PCR. Per the original workflow: Within the assay, amplification of reference gene primers was used to estimate how many nucleated cells each sample contained. To quantify the absolute abundance of each unique TCRbeta CDR3 rearrangement, sequence reads were collapsed and filtered. Productive Simpson clonality was computed per sample as the square root of Simpson's diversity index over productive rearrangements. Entries here come from immuneACCESS through TCRdb and include only in-frame sequences with V and J called. Some clones fail to appear in such tables; in the studies checked, an unresolved V gene covers under half of the shortfall, and the cause of the remainder is unknown. Clonal size and the V and J genes are those of that table, whereas D and trimming came from the DNA. Recorded for this sample are about 220,000 clones; 75% to 85% of them occurred a single time. The top ten clonotypes cover more than 2% of the sample.

In Seattle, one collaborating source enrolled patients while the infection was active and tracked those patients longitudinally over the course of disease. Each collaborating institution followed its own protocols to collect whole blood in K2EDTA tubes. For TCRbeta analysis, collaborators shipped samples in one of three forms: frozen whole blood, isolated PBMCs, or DNA extracted from either of those sample types. Sequenced input: peripheral blood. In this chain, TRBV10-3 is recombined with TRBJ1-1, with 8 bases in between that match TRBD1. This TCR came from a woman in her sixties or seventies with COVID-19, enrolled during active disease. The DNA sequence is as follows: TGTGCCATCAGCCTACAGGGGGTAGGCACTGAAGCTTTCTTT. Its protein is CAISLQGVGTEAFF.